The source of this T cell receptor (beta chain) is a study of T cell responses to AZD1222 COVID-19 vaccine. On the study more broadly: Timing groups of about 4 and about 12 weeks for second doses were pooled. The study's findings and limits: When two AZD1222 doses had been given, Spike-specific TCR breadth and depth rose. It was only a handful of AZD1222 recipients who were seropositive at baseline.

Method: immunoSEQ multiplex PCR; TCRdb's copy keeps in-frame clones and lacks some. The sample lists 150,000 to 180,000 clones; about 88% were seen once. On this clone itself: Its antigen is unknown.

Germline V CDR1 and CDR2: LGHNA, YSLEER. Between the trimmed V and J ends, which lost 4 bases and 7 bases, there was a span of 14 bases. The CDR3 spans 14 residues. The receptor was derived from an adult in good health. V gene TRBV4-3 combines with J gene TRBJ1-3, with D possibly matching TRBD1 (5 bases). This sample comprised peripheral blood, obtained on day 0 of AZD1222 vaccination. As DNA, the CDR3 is TGCGCCAGCAGCCCTAACTCTGGGGCCAACACCATATATTTT. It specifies CASSPNSGANTIYF.